This T cell receptor (beta chain) stems from a study of response to subunit inactivated influenza vaccine. TCRdb re-analysed the RT-PCR reads in MiXCR, keeping a single row per CDR3 protein. The profile shows a few hundred thousand distinct CDR3 sequences, about 14% of them singletons. This clonotype was seen only a few times. The CDR3 extends over 15 amino acids. The J segment lost 3 bases and the V segment lost 4 bases, leaving 5 bases of the junction unmatched. Germline CDR1 MNHEY, CDR2 SVGAGI. This sequence was found in a man over 45 who received an inactivated influenza vaccine. This chain links TRBV6-5 with TRBJ1-3; the match to TRBD1 covers 8 bases. The material sequenced was PBMCs from blood, taken about 11 days after vaccination. The CDR3 nucleotides are TGTGCCAGCAGTTTTGAACAGGGGGTTGGAAACACCATATATTTT. It translates to CASSFEQGVGNTIYF.